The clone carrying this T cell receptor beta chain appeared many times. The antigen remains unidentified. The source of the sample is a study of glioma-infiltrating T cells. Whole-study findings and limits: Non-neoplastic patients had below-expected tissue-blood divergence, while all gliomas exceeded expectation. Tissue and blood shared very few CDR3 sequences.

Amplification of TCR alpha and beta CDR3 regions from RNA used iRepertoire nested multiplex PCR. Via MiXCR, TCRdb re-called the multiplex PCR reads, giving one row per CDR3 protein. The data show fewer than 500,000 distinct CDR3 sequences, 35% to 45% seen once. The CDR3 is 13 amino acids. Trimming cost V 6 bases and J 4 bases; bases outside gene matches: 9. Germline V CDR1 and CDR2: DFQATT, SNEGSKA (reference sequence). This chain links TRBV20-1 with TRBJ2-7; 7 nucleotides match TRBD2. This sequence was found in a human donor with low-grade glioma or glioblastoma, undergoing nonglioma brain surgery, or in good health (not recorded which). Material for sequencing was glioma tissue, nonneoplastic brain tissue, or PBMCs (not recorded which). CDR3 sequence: CSAEEREWYEQYF. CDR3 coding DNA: TGCAGTGCGGAAGAGCGGGAATGGTACGAGCAGTACTTC.